The 8 T cell receptor beta chains listed next were all sequenced from one sample in a study of shared clonotypes between healthy human individuals. Profiled with immunoSEQ multiplex PCR; TCRdb holds only in-frame clones, not every one. This table holds under 1 million clones, about 96% found once. The naive CD8 population came from CD45RO-negative cells selected for CCR7, without terminally differentiated effector memory CD45RA+ cells. The sequencing input was naive CD8+ T cells sorted from blood. These receptors all stem from a man aged 25 to 45 in good health.

The chain has TRBV7-9 and TRBJ2-3; D is perhaps TRBD1 (5 bases). V was trimmed by 5 bases and J by 4 bases, leaving 22 bases between them. The germline CDR1 and CDR2 sequences are SEHNR and FQNEAQ (reference sequence). This CDR3 has 17 amino acids. CDR3 region: CASSPRTAPQGADTQYF. The CDR3 nucleotides are TGTGCCAGCAGCCCTAGAACGGCCCCGCAGGGTGCAGATACGCAGTATTTT.

The rearrangement joins TRBV6-6 to TRBJ2-5; 10 nucleotides line up with TRBD2. The V segment lost 8 bases and the J segment 0 bases; nucleotides outside the gene matches: 6. The length of the CDR3 is 15 residues. From germline, CDR1 is MNHNY and CDR2 SVGAGI (reference sequence). The CDR3: CASSAGLAYQETQYF. CDR3 bases: TGTGCCAGCTCCGCGGGACTAGCGTACCAAGAGACCCAGTACTTC.

The V and J genes are TRBV27 and TRBJ2-7; TRBD1 is a possible D gene (6 bases). The germline CDR1 and CDR2 sequences are MNHEY and SMNVEV (reference sequence). CDR3 size: 16 residues. V was pared by 4 bases and J by 6 bases, with 22 bases between. CDR3: CASSSTTGTSWGEQYF. The CDR3 DNA is TGTGCCAGCAGTTCGACCACAGGGACCTCTTGGGGCGAGCAGTACTTC.

This sequence joins TRBV27 and TRBJ1-5; 9 bases match TRBD1. Trimming cost V 3 bases and J 8 bases; bases outside gene matches: 8. The V gene's germline CDR1 is MNHEY and CDR2 SMNVEV (reference sequence). CDR3 length: 15 residues. The CDR3 here is CASSFSGQGLEPQHF. CDR3 DNA sequence: TGTGCCAGCAGTTTCTCGGGACAGGGTTTGGAGCCCCAGCATTTT.

This clone was counted a single time. The chain uses TRBV11-3 and TRBJ2-1; 8 nucleotides match TRBD2. The length of the CDR3 is 18 residues. V lost 3 bases to trimming and J lost 9 bases; unmatched junction nucleotides: 19. CDR1 and CDR2 from the germline V gene are SGHNT and YENEEA. The CDR3 DNA reads as TGTGCCAGCAGCTTTGGAGGGGGGTTAGCGGGACCTAGTACTGAGCAGTTCTTC. Translating it yields CASSFGGGLAGPSTEQFF.

This rearrangement joins TRBV2 to TRBJ2-1, with 9 bases that match TRBD1. CDR1 SNHLY and CDR2 FYNNEI come from the germline V gene. The CDR3 is 14 amino acids. V lost 3 bases and J lost 8; bases outside the gene matches: 5. DNA of the CDR3: TGTGCCAGCAGTGATTACAGGGGGCTAGATGAGCAGTTCTTC. It translates to CASSDYRGLDEQFF.

CDR3 protein: CASSFPGGFSGYTF. The CDR3 DNA reads TGTGCCAGCAGCTTTCCAGGGGGCTTTAGTGGCTACACCTTC. This sequence joins TRBV5-6 and TRBJ1-2, with TRBD1 identical over 8 bases. There are 14 residues in the CDR3. Germline assignment: CDR1 SGHDT and CDR2 YYEEEE. V was clipped by 2 bases and J by 7 bases; unmatched bases: 7.

The chain couples TRBV9 to TRBJ2-1, with 7 bases identical to TRBD1. The ends lost 3 bases at V and 1 base at J; junction bases unmatched: 7. The CDR3 has 16 amino acids. Germline V gene lookup returns CDR1 SGDLS and CDR2 YYNGEE. In DNA form, the CDR3 reads TGTGCCAGCAGCGGAACAGGGGTTGTGTCCTACAATGAGCAGTTCTTC. Its translation is CASSGTGVVSYNEQFF.